This TCR beta chain was sequenced during a study of blood T cell repertoires in COVID-19. V was clipped by 4 bases and J by 2 bases, with 7 bases between them. The CDR3 sequence is 13 residues long. Germline V gives CDR1 KGHDR, CDR2 SFDVKD. In the study's own analysis: Amplifying reference gene primers gave estimates of nucleated cell counts. Profiling relied on immunoSEQ multiplex PCR, and the TCRdb table lists in-frame clones only, not all of them. Clonal size and the V and J genes are those of that table, whereas D and trimming came from the DNA. The sample carries some 160,000 clones, approximately 86% recorded once.

The rearrangement uses TRBV24-1 and TRBJ2-5; TRBD2 might be the D (5 bases). Material: peripheral blood. The receptor was derived from a woman older than 75 with COVID-19, enrolled during active disease. In DNA form, the CDR3 reads TGTGCCACCAGTGACACGGGGCAAGAGACCCAGTACTTC. Amino acid sequence: CATSDTGQETQYF.